Each of the 5 T cell receptor beta chains below was sequenced from the same sample in a study of blood T cells in healthy people across ages. A J-beta primer mix and a sample-barcoded 5' primer were used in a second PCR of about 6 to 12 cycles. A single record per CDR3 protein comes from TCRdb applying MiXCR to the 5' RACE reads. Here the sample spans roughly 800,000 distinct CDR3 sequences, about 62% being singletons. The sequenced sample consisted of blood. These receptors were taken from a man aged 30 to 39 in good health.

CDR3 protein: CASSQMTGGVGEAFF. Written as DNA, the CDR3 is TGTGCCAGCAGCCAAATGACAGGGGGCGTCGGTGAAGCTTTCTTT. The V and J genes are TRBV7-2 and TRBJ1-1; TRBD1 aligns across 10 bases. This CDR3 is built from 15 residues. Germline assignment: CDR1 SGHTA and CDR2 FQGNSA. The V and J ends lost 5 bases and 7 bases, in that order; junction bases with no gene match: 10.

The gene calls are TRBV30 and TRBJ1-1; 7 bases match TRBD1. After removal of 1 base from V and 2 bases from J, the junction contained 4 bases not matched to a gene. The CDR3 has 14 amino acids. In germline, CDR1 is GTSNPN, CDR2 SVGIG (reference sequence). CDR3 protein: CAWSATGYNTEAFF. In DNA, the CDR3 is TGTGCCTGGAGTGCGACAGGGTACAACACTGAAGCTTTCTTT.

Regarding this clonotype: A much larger clone lies a single base off, so this may be a read error. This chain uses TRBV6-5 with TRBJ2-3; no firm D call. CDR1 and CDR2 (germline): MNHEY, SVGAGI. The V gene lost 6 bases and the J gene lost 5 bases, with 15 bases spanning the gap. The CDR3 is 14 residues long. CDR3 loop: CASRSSLLIDTQYF. The CDR3 nucleotides are TGTGCCAGCAGATCCTCGCTCCTCATAGATACGCAGTATTTT.

The chain recombines TRBV28 with TRBJ1-4, with 8 bases fitting TRBD1. Looked up from germline, CDR1 is MDHEN and CDR2 is SYDVKM. The V segment lost 6 bases and the J segment 8 bases; nucleotides outside the gene matches: 11. CDR3 length: 15 amino acids. CDR3 DNA: TGTGCCAGCAGCCACCCCGGGACAGGAGGGGAAAAACTGTTTTTT. It codes for CASSHPGTGGEKLFF.

This CDR3 reads CASSLDAGTGSYEQYF. The CDR3 bases are TGTGCCAGCAGCTTAGACGCCGGGACAGGTTCCTACGAGCAGTACTTC. The chain employs TRBV7-2 and TRBJ2-7; 8 nucleotides match TRBD1. CDR1 is SGHTA, CDR2 FQGNSA, per germline. CDR3 length: 16 amino acids. The J segment lost 1 base and the V segment lost 1 base, leaving 6 bases of the junction unmatched.